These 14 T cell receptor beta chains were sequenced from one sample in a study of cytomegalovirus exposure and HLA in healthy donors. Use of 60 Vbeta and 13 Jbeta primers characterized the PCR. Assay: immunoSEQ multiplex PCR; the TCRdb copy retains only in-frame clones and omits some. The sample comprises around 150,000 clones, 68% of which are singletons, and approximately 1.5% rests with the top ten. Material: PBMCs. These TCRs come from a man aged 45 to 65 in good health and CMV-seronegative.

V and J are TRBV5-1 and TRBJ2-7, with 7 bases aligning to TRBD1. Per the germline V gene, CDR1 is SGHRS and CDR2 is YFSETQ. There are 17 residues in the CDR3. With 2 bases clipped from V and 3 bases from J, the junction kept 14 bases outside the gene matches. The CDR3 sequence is CASSFAPTGPFIYEQYF. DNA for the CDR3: TGCGCCAGCAGCTTCGCTCCGACAGGGCCATTCATCTACGAGCAGTACTTC.

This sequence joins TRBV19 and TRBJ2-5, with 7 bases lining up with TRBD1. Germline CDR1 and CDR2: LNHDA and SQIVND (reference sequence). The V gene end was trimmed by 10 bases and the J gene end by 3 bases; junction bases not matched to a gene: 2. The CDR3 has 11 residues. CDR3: CATGQEETQYF. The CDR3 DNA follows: TGTGCCACCGGACAGGAAGAGACCCAGTACTTC.

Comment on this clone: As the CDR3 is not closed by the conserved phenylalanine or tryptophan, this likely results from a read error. The CDR3 spells CASPLQGAKSGYTS. CDR3 DNA sequence: TGTGCCAGCCCACTACAGGGGGCTAAGAGTGGCTACACCTCC. The rearrangement joins TRBV2 to TRBJ1-2; 9 bases line up with TRBD1. This CDR3 contains 14 residues. Germline values: CDR1 SNHLY, CDR2 FYNNEI. The ends lost 8 bases at V and 7 bases at J; junction bases unmatched: 11.

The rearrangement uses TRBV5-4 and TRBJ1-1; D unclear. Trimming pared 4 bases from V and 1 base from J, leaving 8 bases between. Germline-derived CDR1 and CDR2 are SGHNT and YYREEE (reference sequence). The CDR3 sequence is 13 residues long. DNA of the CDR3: TGTGCCAGCAGCCCTTACACGAACACTGAAGCTTTCTTT. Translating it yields CASSPYTNTEAFF. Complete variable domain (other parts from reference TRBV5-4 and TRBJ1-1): ETGVTQSPTHLIKTRGQQVTLRCSSQSGHNTVSWYQQALGQGPQFIFQYYREEENGRGNFPPRFSGLQFPNYSSELNVNALELDDSALYLCASSPYTNTEAFFGQGTRLTVV.

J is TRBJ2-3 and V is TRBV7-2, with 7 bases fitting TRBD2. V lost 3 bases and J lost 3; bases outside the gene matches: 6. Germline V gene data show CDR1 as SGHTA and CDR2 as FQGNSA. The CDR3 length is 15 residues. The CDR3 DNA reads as TGTGCCAGCAGCTTTTACTCCGGGGGGACAGATACGCAGTATTTT. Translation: CASSFYSGGTDTQYF. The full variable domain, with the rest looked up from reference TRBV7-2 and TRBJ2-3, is GAGVSQSPSNKVTEKGKDVELRCDPISGHTALYWYRQSLGQGLEFLIYFQGNSAPDKSGLPSDRFSAERTGGSVSTLTIQRTQQEDSAVYLCASSFYSGGTDTQYFGPGTRLTVL.

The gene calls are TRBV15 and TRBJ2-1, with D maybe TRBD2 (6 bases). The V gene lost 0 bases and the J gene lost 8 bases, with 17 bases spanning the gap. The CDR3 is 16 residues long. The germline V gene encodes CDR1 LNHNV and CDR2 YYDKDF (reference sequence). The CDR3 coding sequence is TGTGCCACCAGCAGAGAGGGAGGCAGGGCGTGGGATGAGCAGTTCTTC. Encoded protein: CATSREGGRAWDEQFF. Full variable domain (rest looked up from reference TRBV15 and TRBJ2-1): DAMVIQNPRYQVTQFGKPVTLSCSQTLNHNVMYWYQQKSSQAPKLLFHYYDKDFNNEADTPDNFQSRRPNTSFCFLDIRSPGLGDTAMYLCATSREGGRAWDEQFFGPGTRLTVL.

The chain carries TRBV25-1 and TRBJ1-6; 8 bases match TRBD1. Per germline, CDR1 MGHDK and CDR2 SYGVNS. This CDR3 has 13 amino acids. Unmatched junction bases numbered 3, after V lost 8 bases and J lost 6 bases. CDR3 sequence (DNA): TGTGCCAGCCTGGGACAGGCTAATTCACCCCTCCACTTT. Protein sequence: CASLGQANSPLHF.

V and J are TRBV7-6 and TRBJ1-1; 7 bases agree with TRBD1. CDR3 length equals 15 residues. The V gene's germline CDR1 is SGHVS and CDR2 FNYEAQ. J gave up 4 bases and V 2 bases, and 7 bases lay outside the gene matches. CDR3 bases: TGTGCCAGCAGCTTAATCAATCAGGGGGGCACTGAAGCTTTCTTT. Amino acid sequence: CASSLINQGGTEAFF.

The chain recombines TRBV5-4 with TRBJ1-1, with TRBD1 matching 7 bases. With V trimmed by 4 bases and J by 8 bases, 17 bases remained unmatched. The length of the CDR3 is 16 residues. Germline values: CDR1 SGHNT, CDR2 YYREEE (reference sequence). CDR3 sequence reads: CASSHNPRGGVSEAFF. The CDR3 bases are TGTGCCAGCAGCCACAATCCGAGAGGGGGCGTATCGGAAGCTTTCTTT.

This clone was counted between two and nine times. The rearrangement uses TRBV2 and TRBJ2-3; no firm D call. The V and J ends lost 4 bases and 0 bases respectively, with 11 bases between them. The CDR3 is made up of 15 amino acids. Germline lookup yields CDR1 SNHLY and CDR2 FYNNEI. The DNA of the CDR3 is TGTGCCAGCAGTGTAATAACTTTTAGCACAGATACGCAGTATTTT. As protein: CASSVITFSTDTQYF.

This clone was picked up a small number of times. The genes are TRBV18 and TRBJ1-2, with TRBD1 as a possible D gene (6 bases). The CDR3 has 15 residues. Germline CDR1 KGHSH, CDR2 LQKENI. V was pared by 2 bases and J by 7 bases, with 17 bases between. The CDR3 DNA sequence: TGTGCCAGCTCACCAATTAGCGGGGGGGCTGGTGGCTACACCTTC. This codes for CASSPISGGAGGYTF.

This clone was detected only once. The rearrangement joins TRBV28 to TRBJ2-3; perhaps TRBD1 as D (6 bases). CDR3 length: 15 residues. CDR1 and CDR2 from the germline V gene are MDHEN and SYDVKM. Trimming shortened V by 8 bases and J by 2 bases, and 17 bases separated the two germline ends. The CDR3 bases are TGTGCCAGCCAAAGGTACAGGGCCCCCACAGATACGCAGTATTTT. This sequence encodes CASQRYRAPTDTQYF.

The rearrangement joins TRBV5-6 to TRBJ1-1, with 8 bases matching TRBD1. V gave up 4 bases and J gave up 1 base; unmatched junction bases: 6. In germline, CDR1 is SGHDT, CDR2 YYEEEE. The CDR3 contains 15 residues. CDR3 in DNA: TGTGCCAGCAGCGTTTCGACAGGGGCGAACACTGAAGCTTTCTTT. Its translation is CASSVSTGANTEAFF. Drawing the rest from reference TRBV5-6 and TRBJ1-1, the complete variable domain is DAGVTQSPTHLIKTRGQQVTLRCSPKSGHDTVSWYQQALGQGPQFIFQYYEEEERQRGNFPDRFSGHQFPNYSSELNVNALLLGDSALYLCASSVSTGANTEAFFGQGTRLTVV.

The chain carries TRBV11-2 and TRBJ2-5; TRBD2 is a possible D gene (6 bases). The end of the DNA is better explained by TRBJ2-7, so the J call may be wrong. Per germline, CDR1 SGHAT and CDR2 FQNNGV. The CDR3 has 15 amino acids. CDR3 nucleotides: TGTGCCAGCAGCGTGCCCGGGGGTTCCCAATACGAGCAGTACTTC. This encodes CASSVPGGSQYEQYF.